Listed below are T cell receptor beta chains from one sample, sequenced in a study of T-cell memory formation after mild COVID-19. From the 5' RACE reads, TCRdb called clonotypes with MiXCR, one entry per CDR3 protein. The data contain hundreds of thousands of distinct CDR3 sequences, about 17% of them singletons. Sample: PBMCs or a T cell subset sorted from them (not recorded which). The receptors were gathered from a man between 18 and 35 years old who had mild COVID-19 (a few samples of this study predate the infection). Cell type and time point are not known. Both conserved end residues are part of each CDR3. D genes are given only for firm matches. Size is omitted from some rows. Given values are once, few, many or a class for expanded clones.

CASSLDRYNQPQHF | TGTGCCAGCAGCTTAGACCGGTACAATCAGCCCCAGCATTTT | NA | TRBJ1-5 | NA | TRBV7-8
CASSRGQGNTGELFF | TGTGCCAGTTCCAGGGGACAAGGGAACACCGGGGAGCTGTTTTTT | few | TRBJ2-2 | NA | TRBV7-3
CAGGPNTGELFF | TGTGCCGGGGGCCCTAACACCGGGGAGCTGTTTTTT | many | TRBJ2-2 | NA | TRBV29-1
CASTSVTEAFF | TGTGCCAGCACCTCGGTCACTGAAGCTTTCTTT | few | TRBJ1-1 | NA | TRBV6-2/TRBV6-3
CASAPPVGKPQHF | TGTGCCAGCGCCCCGCCGGTGGGAAAGCCCCAGCATTTT | few | TRBJ1-5 | NA | TRBV6-2/TRBV6-3
CASSLGRTGKGPDTQYF | TGCGCCAGCAGCTTGGGGAGGACAGGGAAGGGTCCAGATACGCAGTATTTT | NA | TRBJ2-3 | TRBD1 | TRBV5-1
CASSFPGGTDTQYF | TGTGCCAGCAGCTTTCCGGGGGGCACAGATACGCAGTATTTT | many | TRBJ2-3 | NA | TRBV5-6
CASSRDYQTGELFF | TGTGCCAGCAGTCGGGACTACCAGACCGGGGAGCTGTTTTTT | few | TRBJ2-2 | TRBD2 | TRBV2
CSARAGDRWTQYF | TGCAGTGCTAGAGCTGGAGACAGGTGGACCCAGTACTTC | few | TRBJ2-5 | NA | TRBV20-1
CSTAGGMTDTQYF | TGCAGCACCGCGGGGGGCATGACAGATACGCAGTATTTT | NA | TRBJ2-3 | TRBD2 | TRBV29-1
CASSRGTDSNQPQHF | TGTGCCAGCAGCCGGGGGACGGATAGCAATCAGCCCCAGCATTTT | NA | TRBJ1-5 | NA | TRBV12-3/TRBV12-4
CASSSPWGTLHF | TGTGCCAGCAGTTCGCCGTGGGGTACCCTCCACTTT | few | TRBJ1-6 | NA | TRBV27
CASSQDDGGTYNEQFF | TGTGCCAGCAGCCAAGATGACGGGGGGACGTACAATGAGCAGTTCTTC | NA | TRBJ2-1 | TRBD2 | TRBV4-2
CASSLAQGRMDTQYF | TGTGCCAGCAGTTTAGCGCAGGGAAGGATGGATACGCAGTATTTT | few | TRBJ2-3 | NA | TRBV12-3/TRBV12-4
CASSLAFHNEQFF | TGTGCCAGCAGTTTAGCGTTTCACAATGAGCAGTTCTTC | NA | TRBJ2-1 | NA | TRBV12-3/TRBV12-4
CASRFGGGTYEQYF | TGTGCCAGCAGATTCGGTGGTGGGACCTACGAGCAGTACTTC | NA | TRBJ2-7 | NA | TRBV12-3/TRBV12-4
CASSQDGGVSNQPQHF | TGTGCCAGCAGCCAAGATGGGGGAGTTAGCAATCAGCCCCAGCATTTT | few | TRBJ1-5 | NA | TRBV3-1
CASSSGLAGAGDTQYF | TGCGCCAGCAGCTCGGGACTAGCGGGGGCAGGGGATACGCAGTATTTT | NA | TRBJ2-3 | TRBD2 | TRBV5-1
CASSQRKRDTEAFF | TGTGCCAGCAGCCAGAGGAAGAGGGACACTGAAGCTTTCTTT | many | TRBJ1-1 | NA | TRBV3-1
CSAPDRAHGYTF | TGCAGTGCTCCGGACAGGGCTCATGGCTACACCTTC | NA | TRBJ1-2 | TRBD1 | TRBV20-1
CSARVEGIDGYTF | TGCAGTGCTAGAGTGGAGGGAATAGATGGCTACACCTTC | NA | TRBJ1-2 | NA | TRBV20-1
CASSYALGVNTGELFF | TGTGCCAGCAGTTACGCGCTCGGAGTGAACACCGGGGAGCTGTTTTTT | few | TRBJ2-2 | NA | TRBV6-2/TRBV6-3
CASSAAQLMNTEAFF | TGTGCCAGCAGTGCGGCCCAGCTTATGAACACTGAAGCTTTCTTT | NA | TRBJ1-1 | NA | TRBV2
CSVEGRAYEQYF | TGCAGCGTTGAAGGCAGGGCGTACGAGCAGTACTTC | NA | TRBJ2-7 | NA | TRBV29-1
CASSQEASVGETQYF | TGTGCCAGCAGCCAAGAGGCTAGCGTGGGAGAGACCCAGTACTTC | few | TRBJ2-5 | NA | TRBV4-2
CASSNPGAKNIQYF | TGTGCCAGCTCTAACCCGGGAGCCAAAAACATTCAGTACTTC | NA | TRBJ2-4 | NA | TRBV18
CSVAGEGTIYF | TGCAGCGTTGCCGGGGAAGGCACCATATATTTT | few | TRBJ1-3 | NA | TRBV29-1
CASSPDRGNEKLFF | TGTGCCAGCAGCCCCGACAGGGGTAATGAAAAACTGTTTTTT | few | TRBJ1-4 | TRBD1 | TRBV7-2
CASSLVGHTEAFF | TGTGCCAGCAGCTTAGTTGGCCACACTGAAGCTTTCTTT | NA | TRBJ1-1 | NA | TRBV7-2
CASSQGQPQETQYF | TGCGCCAGCAGCCAGGGACAACCCCAAGAGACCCAGTACTTC | NA | TRBJ2-5 | NA | TRBV5-1
CASSLLDKGTPLHF | TGTGCCAGCAGCTTATTGGACAAGGGGACACCCCTCCACTTT | few | TRBJ1-6 | NA | TRBV11-2
CASRKQVYEQYF | TGTGCCAGCAGAAAACAAGTCTACGAGCAGTACTTC | NA | TRBJ2-7 | NA | TRBV6-2/TRBV6-3
CASSSDRGTYNEQFF | TGTGCCAGCAGCTCGGACAGGGGGACGTACAATGAGCAGTTCTTC | NA | TRBJ2-1 | TRBD1 | TRBV7-2
CASSVGTSGQETQYF | TGCGCCAGCAGCGTGGGGACTAGCGGACAAGAGACCCAGTACTTC | many | TRBJ2-5 | TRBD2 | TRBV5-1
CASNDRGLRETQYF | TGTGCCAGCAATGACAGGGGATTGAGGGAGACCCAGTACTTC | many | TRBJ2-5 | TRBD1 | TRBV6-2/TRBV6-3
CASNLGGGRLRGNEQFF | TGTGCCAGCAACCTCGGGGGTGGTCGCCTTCGGGGCAATGAGCAGTTCTTC | NA | TRBJ2-1 | NA | TRBV27
CASSGQGQGWETQYF | TGCGCCAGCAGCGGGCAGGGACAGGGATGGGAGACCCAGTACTTC | NA | TRBJ2-5 | TRBD1 | TRBV5-1
CASSRQRHEQYF | TGTGCCAGCAGCAGACAGCGGCACGAGCAGTACTTC | NA | TRBJ2-7 | NA | TRBV9
CASSQVLLLHEQFF | TGCGCCAGCAGCCAAGTCCTCCTTTTGCATGAGCAGTTCTTC | many | TRBJ2-1 | NA | TRBV4-3
CASSAVWDEQFF | TGTGCCAGCAGTGCAGTTTGGGATGAGCAGTTCTTC | few | TRBJ2-1 | NA | TRBV6-1